These 24 T cell receptor beta chains were sequenced from one sample in a study of T cell responses to AZD1222 COVID-19 vaccine. This table comes from immunoSEQ multiplex PCR, and its TCRdb copy is limited to in-frame clones, with some not included. The sample shows some 150,000 clones, 92% of them seen only once. Material: peripheral blood, obtained 28 days after the second AZD1222 dose. All receptors derive from an adult who received the AZD1222 COVID-19 vaccine.

This clone has a handful of counts. V and J are TRBV9 and TRBJ2-3, with a possible D match to TRBD2 (6 bases). Trimming removed 3 bases from V and 3 bases from J, with 20 bases in between. The CDR3 sequence is 17 residues long. Looked up from germline, CDR1 is SGDLS and CDR2 is YYNGEE. The CDR3 region has the DNA TGTGCCAGCAGCGGAGCCGGGAGCGCCCTCGGGACAGATACGCAGTATTTT. Its translation: CASSGAGSALGTDTQYF.

The chain combines TRBV18 with TRBJ2-7, with D maybe TRBD1 (5 bases). Germline assignment: CDR1 KGHSH and CDR2 LQKENI. Trimming left V 1 base short and J 1 base short, with 17 bases between. This CDR3 spans 17 amino acids. The CDR3 DNA reads as TGTGCCAGCTCACCACTAGGGGCCGCCTCGTTGTCCTACGAGCAGTACTTC. Its protein product is CASSPLGAASLSYEQYF.

V gene TRBV10-2 combines with J gene TRBJ1-2; the D is unclear. Per germline, CDR1 WSHSY and CDR2 SAAADI. Trimming stripped 3 bases from V and 1 base from J, with 15 bases between. CDR3 length equals 16 residues. CDR3 sequence reads: CASSDPLGGINYGYTF. The CDR3, as DNA: TGCGCCAGCAGTGACCCCCTCGGAGGGATTAACTATGGCTACACCTTC.

V and J are TRBV19 and TRBJ2-7; either TRBD1 or TRBD2 may fit D (5 bases each). The V and J ends lost 3 bases and 3 bases respectively, with 12 bases between them. CDR1 and CDR2 (germline): LNHDA, SQIVND (reference sequence). The CDR3 runs to 14 residues. As DNA, the CDR3 is TGTGCCAGTAGTATTGGGGGATCGGGCTACGAGCAGTACTTC. Translation gives CASSIGGSGYEQYF. Supplemented by reference TRBV19 and TRBJ2-7, the full variable domain reads DGGITQSPKYLFRKEGQNVTLSCEQNLNHDAMYWYRQDPGQGLRLIYYSQIVNDFQKGDIAEGYSVSREKKESFPLTVTSAQKNPTAFYLCASSIGGSGYEQYFGPGTRLTVT.

The rearrangement joins TRBV24-1 to TRBJ1-5; maybe TRBD1 (5 bases). The germline gives CDR1 KGHDR, CDR2 SFDVKD. The CDR3 totals 14 residues. Deletions cut 2 bases from V and 6 bases from J, with 10 bases between. CDR3 DNA sequence: TGTGCCACCAGTGATTCTGACAGTCGTCAGCCCCAGCATTTT. It encodes CATSDSDSRQPQHF.

The chain combines TRBV7-9 with TRBJ1-3; D perhaps matches TRBD1 (5 bases). This CDR3 has 13 amino acids. With 5 bases removed from V and 3 bases from J, the gap between germline ends came to 8 bases. Looked up from germline, CDR1 is SEHNR and CDR2 is FQNEAQ (reference sequence). CDR3 in amino acids: CASSLGRGNTIYF. As DNA, the CDR3 is TGTGCCAGCAGCCTGGGGCGTGGAAACACCATATATTTT.

The gene calls are TRBV7-3 and TRBJ2-2; D may be TRBD1 or TRBD2 (5 bases each). This CDR3 comprises 14 residues. Trimming left V 3 bases short and J 5 bases short, with 10 bases between. CDR1 is SGHTA, CDR2 FQGTGA, per germline. Written as DNA, the CDR3 is TGTGCCAGCAGCTTCGGTGGGACGACCGGGGAGCTGTTTTTT. Translating gives CASSFGGTTGELFF.

This rearrangement joins TRBV28 to TRBJ1-2; D ambiguous. Germline CDR1 and CDR2: MDHEN and SYDVKM. V dropped 8 bases and J dropped 2 bases, with 6 bases sitting between them. The CDR3 extends over 11 amino acids. CDR3 region: CASGKNYGYTF. CDR3 DNA: TGTGCCAGCGGGAAAAACTATGGCTACACCTTC.

The V and J genes are TRBV6-4 and TRBJ1-2; 8 bases are shared with TRBD1. Trimming removed 4 bases from V and 6 bases from J; junction bases left unmatched: 4. Looked up from germline, CDR1 is MRHNA and CDR2 is SNTAGT. This CDR3 region has 13 residues. CDR3 in amino acids: CASSGTGLDGYTF. In DNA, the CDR3 is TGTGCCAGCAGTGGGACAGGGTTGGATGGCTACACCTTC.

The chain has TRBV28 and TRBJ2-7; D is unclear. The V and J ends lost 1 base and 3 bases respectively, with 4 bases between them. Germline loops: CDR1 MDHEN, CDR2 SYDVKM. This CDR3 contains 12 residues. The CDR3 is CASSLYSYEQYF. For the CDR3, the DNA is TGTGCCAGCAGTTTATATAGCTACGAGCAGTACTTC.

J is TRBJ2-1 and V is TRBV11-2; 12 nucleotides line up with TRBD2. The V and J ends lost 5 bases and 2 bases, in that order; junction bases with no gene match: 7. The V gene's germline CDR1 is SGHAT and CDR2 FQNNGV. This CDR3 is 17 amino acids long. This CDR3 is CASSNPSGRVPYNEQFF. CDR3 in DNA: TGTGCCAGCAGCAACCCTAGCGGGAGGGTACCCTACAATGAGCAGTTCTTC.

V gene TRBV5-1 combines with J gene TRBJ1-1; D is undetermined. V lost 4 bases to trimming and J lost 6 bases, with 16 bases between them. The CDR3 covers 14 residues. Germline V gene sequence: CDR1 SGHRS, CDR2 YFSETQ. The CDR3 region has the DNA TGCGCCAGCAGCCCCGCGCGGGTAGGAGCTGAAGCTTTCTTT. Its protein product is CASSPARVGAEAFF.

The chain carries TRBV6-2 or TRBV6-3 and TRBJ1-1; no clear D. This CDR3 is 12 amino acids long. CDR1 is MNHEY, CDR2 SVGEGT, per germline. The V end was cut by 5 bases, the J end by 6 bases, with 10 bases between. CDR3 sequence (DNA): TGTGCCAGCAGTCACTATGAGGCTGAAGCTTTCTTT. Its translation: CASSHYEAEAFF.

The chain employs TRBV19 and TRBJ1-1; 9 positions agree with TRBD1. Germline V lookup: CDR1 LNHDA, CDR2 SQIVND (reference sequence). CDR3 length: 13 amino acids. Trimming at V came to 4 bases and at J to 9 bases, leaving 6 bases not matched to a gene. CDR3 loop: CASSRGQGYQAFF. CDR3 DNA: TGTGCCAGTAGTAGGGGACAGGGATACCAAGCTTTCTTT.

The chain links TRBV7-6 to TRBJ2-7; D might be TRBD1 or TRBD2, each matching 5 bases. The CDR3 has 15 residues. Trimming removed 1 base from V and 2 bases from J, with 12 bases in between. CDR1 and CDR2 from the germline V gene are SGHVS and FNYEAQ. DNA of the CDR3: TGTGCCAGCAGCTTAGGAGGGCAGGGCCCCTACGAGCAGTACTTC. This gives the protein CASSLGGQGPYEQYF.

The chain is built from TRBV5-4 and TRBJ2-7, with D perhaps TRBD1 or TRBD2 (5 bases each). Trimming removed 0 bases at V and 0 bases at J, with 7 bases between. Germline CDR1 SGHNT, CDR2 YYREEE (reference sequence). This CDR3 region has 14 residues. This chain's CDR3 is CASSLGGYSYEQYF. The DNA for the CDR3 is TGTGCCAGCAGCTTGGGGGGGTACTCCTACGAGCAGTACTTC.

The chain has TRBV19 and TRBJ1-1; no clear D gene. Trimming cost V 1 base and J 1 base, with 10 bases left between them. Germline-derived CDR1 and CDR2 are LNHDA and SQIVND (reference sequence). The CDR3 spans 15 residues. The CDR3 is CASSIAGVGNTEAFF. CDR3 nucleotide sequence: TGTGCCAGTAGTATAGCGGGAGTTGGGAACACTGAAGCTTTCTTT.

This rearrangement joins TRBV27 to TRBJ2-1, with 8 bases matching TRBD2. Per germline, CDR1 MNHEY and CDR2 SMNVEV (reference sequence). The CDR3 covers 16 residues. The ends lost 7 bases at V and 0 bases at J; junction bases unmatched: 8. CDR3 DNA sequence: TGTGCCAGCACTTGGACGGGGGGGAGCTCCTACAATGAGCAGTTCTTC. Protein sequence: CASTWTGGSSYNEQFF.

The chain carries TRBV12-3 or TRBV12-4 and TRBJ1-3; unclear D gene. This CDR3 region has 12 residues. With 8 bases removed from V and 7 bases from J, the gap between germline ends came to 12 bases. CDR3 sequence reads: CASSDEGNTIYF. Written as DNA, the CDR3 is TGTGCCAGCTCCGATGAAGGGAACACCATATATTTT.

The chain has TRBV28 and TRBJ1-6, with 7 bases fitting TRBD1. The CDR3 totals 15 residues. Losses at the gene ends were 1 base for V and 9 bases for J; bases not matched to a gene: 6. Germline V gene lookup returns CDR1 MDHEN and CDR2 SYDVKM. CDR3 residues: CASSLSGGQVSPLHF. In DNA, the CDR3 is TGTGCCAGCAGTTTATCAGGGGGGCAGGTTTCACCCCTCCACTTT. Based on the CDR3 plus reference TRBV28 and TRBJ1-6, the full variable domain is DVKVTQSSRYLVKRTGEKVFLECVQDMDHENMFWYRQDPGLGLRLIYFSYDVKMKEKGDIPEGYSVSREKKERFSLILESASTNQTSMYLCASSLSGGQVSPLHFGNGTRLTVT.

The J gene is TRBJ1-5, the V gene TRBV6-2 or TRBV6-3, with D perhaps matching TRBD1 (6 bases). The CDR3 covers 19 residues. CDR1 is MNHEY and CDR2 is SVGEGT in the germline V gene. Deletions cut 2 bases from V and 0 bases from J, with 20 bases between. The CDR3 nucleotides are TGTGCCAGCAGTTACACGGGGACACCTTCGTACTATAGCAATCAGCCCCAGCATTTT. Amino acids: CASSYTGTPSYYSNQPQHF.

This chain links TRBV7-9 with TRBJ2-7, with D perhaps TRBD1 (7 bases). V was clipped by 2 bases and J by 3 bases, with 14 bases between them. Germline V gene data show CDR1 as SEHNR and CDR2 as FQNEAQ (reference sequence). The CDR3 is 15 amino acids. In DNA form, the CDR3 reads TGTGCCAGCAGCTTAAGCTCAGGGGGGTACTACGAGCAGTACTTC. Amino acid sequence: CASSLSSGGYYEQYF.

CDR3 nucleotides: TGTGCCAGCGCAGGAGGGACCTCCCTGAACACTGAAGCTTTCTTT. This sequence encodes CASAGGTSLNTEAFF. The V call is TRBV18, the J call TRBJ1-1; D is possibly TRBD1 (5 bases). This CDR3 spans 15 amino acids. The germline V gene has CDR1 KGHSH and CDR2 LQKENI. Trimming pared 8 bases from V and 0 bases from J, leaving 16 bases between.

The gene calls are TRBV19 and TRBJ1-2; D uncertain. In germline, CDR1 is LNHDA, CDR2 SQIVND (reference sequence). V lost 7 bases and J 4 bases, leaving 13 bases between the germline ends. The CDR3 is 13 amino acids. CDR3 in DNA: TGTGCCAGTACCATGGGAGGAATCTATGGCTACACCTTC. Residues: CASTMGGIYGYTF.